This T cell receptor (beta chain) derives from a study of blood T cell repertoires in COVID-19. Clones were read by immunoSEQ multiplex PCR, and TCRdb kept only the in-frame ones, dropping some. The sample contains about 48,000 clones, under 90% of which appear only once. The V and J ends lost 4 bases and 4 bases respectively, with 16 bases between them. The CDR3 extends over 16 amino acids. From germline, CDR1 is MNHNS and CDR2 SASEGT. Material for sequencing was peripheral blood. This clonotype was sampled from an older woman with acute or convalescent COVID-19. This chain joins TRBV6-1 and TRBJ2-2; D may be TRBD1 (5 bases). CDR3 amino acids: CASSARTLGGTGELFF. CDR3 sequence (DNA): TGTGCCAGCAGTGCCAGGACACTTGGCGGCACCGGGGAGCTGTTTTTT.